Listed below are T cell receptor beta chains from one sample, sequenced in a study of Graves' ophthalmopathy and Graves' hyperthyroidism. TCRdb processed the multiplex PCR reads anew with MiXCR; each CDR3 protein has one entry. The profile covers just over 600,000 distinct CDR3 sequences, with 22% appearing a single time and more than 5.5% taken by the ten largest. Material: peripheral blood. Receptor source: a woman younger than 35 with stable Graves' hyperthyroidism. Some clones in this sample may be carry-over from other donors' samples. The CDR3 runs from the conserved cysteine through the conserved F or W. The D gene is left open where the match is weak. Expanded clones are given a class, and other clones once, few, many or no size at all.

TRBV11-1	TRBJ2-5	-	-	CASSLTRGARETQYF	TGTGCCAGCAGCTTAACTAGGGGGGCCCGGGAGACCCAGTACTTC
TRBV28	TRBJ1-6	many	-	CASSTLESSYNSPLHF	TGTGCCAGCAGTACCCTGGAAAGCTCCTATAATTCACCCCTCCACTTT
TRBV4-2	TRBJ2-5	many	-	CASSQDPSGQKQETQYF	TGTGCCAGCAGCCAAGATCCCTCGGGGCAGAAACAAGAGACCCAGTACTTC
TRBV12-3/TRBV12-4	TRBJ1-3	many	-	CASSGRGVGNTIYF	TGTGCCAGCAGTGGCCGGGGGGTCGGAAACACCATATATTTT
TRBV12-3/TRBV12-4	TRBJ1-2	-	-	CASSLVRLGYTF	TGTGCCAGCAGTTTAGTGCGGCTTGGCTACACCTTC
TRBV20-1	TRBJ1-1	many	-	CSAVTLEGNAVAFF	TGCAGTGCTGTAACCTTGGAGGGGAATGCGGTCGCTTTCTTT
TRBV29-1	TRBJ2-7	-	-	CSVVGPVEGSYEQYF	TGCAGCGTTGTTGGGCCCGTCGAGGGGTCCTACGAGCAGTACTTC
TRBV27	TRBJ2-7	few	TRBD2	CASTLSGGHSYEQYF	TGTGCCAGCACCCTTAGCGGGGGGCACTCCTACGAGCAGTACTTC
TRBV20-1	TRBJ2-5	-	-	CSARHDTAWGQYF	TGCAGTGCTCGACACGACACCGCCTGGGGCCAGTACTTC
TRBV12-3/TRBV12-4	TRBJ2-2	many	TRBD1	CASSRTGGGYTGELFF	TGTGCCAGCAGCCGAACAGGGGGCGGGTACACCGGGGAGCTGTTTTTT
TRBV28	TRBJ1-1	-	-	CASSPHSENTEAFF	TGTGCCAGCAGTCCCCACAGCGAGAACACTGAAGCTTTCTTT
TRBV9	TRBJ2-5	many	TRBD1	CASSGGQGKETQYF	TGTGCCAGCAGCGGCGGACAGGGTAAAGAGACCCAGTACTTC
TRBV2	TRBJ2-7	many	-	CASMKGGYEQYF	TGTGCCAGCATGAAAGGGGGCTACGAGCAGTACTTC
TRBV5-1	TRBJ1-5	-	-	CASRQGPSNQPQHF	TGCGCCAGCAGGCAAGGACCCAGCAATCAGCCCCAGCATTTT
TRBV6-1	TRBJ2-5	-	-	CASSEQGGNQETKYF	TGTGCCAGCAGTGAACAAGGGGGGAACCAAGAGACCAAGTACTTC
TRBV12-3/TRBV12-4	TRBJ1-1	few	-	CASSYQDANTEAFF	TGTGCCAGCAGTTACCAAGATGCGAACACTGAAGCTTTCTTT
TRBV12-5	TRBJ2-5	-	-	CASGLAEGPQSATQYF	TGTGCTAGTGGTTTGGCTGAAGGCCCCCAGAGCGCGACCCAGTACTTC
TRBV12-3/TRBV12-4	TRBJ1-5	-	-	CASSLPGFGSNQPQHF	TGTGCCAGCAGTCTTCCGGGGTTCGGCAGCAATCAGCCCCAGCATTTT
TRBV7-9	TRBJ1-1	once	-	CASSYSSGGEAFF	TGTGCCAGCAGCTACTCCTCTGGGGGTGAAGCTTTCTTT
TRBV4-2	TRBJ2-7	many	-	CASSQTPGEQYF	TGTGCCAGCAGCCAGACCCCTGGGGAGCAGTACTTC
TRBV28	TRBJ2-7	-	-	CASNRARAYEQYF	TGTGCCAGCAATCGAGCGAGAGCCTACGAGCAGTACTTC
TRBV10-3	TRBJ1-2	few	TRBD1	CAIRVQGAMGYGYTF	TGTGCCATCAGGGTACAGGGGGCGATGGGATATGGCTACACCTTC
TRBV27	TRBJ1-1	many	-	CASSLSGQNTEAFF	TGTGCCAGCAGTTTATCGGGACAGAACACTGAAGCTTTCTTT
TRBV20-1	TRBJ1-1	-	-	CSAQGWVTEAFF	TGCAGTGCTCAAGGATGGGTCACTGAAGCTTTCTTT
TRBV6-2/TRBV6-3	TRBJ2-6	-	-	CASNSGIGANVLTF	TGTGCCAGCAATTCAGGAATTGGGGCCAACGTCCTGACTTTC
TRBV6-4	TRBJ1-5	-	-	CASSDQWDRDQPQHF	TGTGCCAGCAGTGACCAGTGGGACCGAGATCAGCCCCAGCATTTT
TRBV6-1	TRBJ2-2	few	-	CASSPLGPGELFF	TGTGCCAGCAGTCCCCTGGGCCCCGGGGAGCTGTTTTTT
TRBV29-1	TRBJ1-1	many	-	CSVDGGTEAFF	TGCAGCGTTGACGGGGGCACTGAAGCTTTCTTT
TRBV7-9	TRBJ2-5	many	-	CASSLGVRTEETQYF	TGTGCCAGCAGCTTAGGGGTCCGGACGGAGGAGACCCAGTACTTC
TRBV5-1	TRBJ1-1	many	-	CASSLGGPRATEAFF	TGCGCCAGCAGCTTGGGGGGACCAAGGGCCACTGAAGCTTTCTTT
TRBV5-4	TRBJ2-5	-	-	CASSSLRGNGETQYF	TGTGCCAGCAGCTCTTTAAGGGGGAACGGGGAGACCCAGTACTTC
TRBV20-1	TRBJ2-5	many	TRBD2	CSAGTSGGARETQYF	TGCAGTGCCGGGACTAGCGGGGGGGCGAGAGAGACCCAGTACTTC
TRBV12-3/TRBV12-4	TRBJ2-7	many	TRBD2	CASTPSGDLYEQYF	TGTGCCAGCACCCCTAGCGGGGACCTCTACGAGCAGTACTTC
TRBV28	TRBJ1-6	-	-	CASRGRDAYNSPLHF	TGTGCCAGCAGGGGGAGGGACGCCTATAATTCACCCCTCCACTTT
TRBV6-2/TRBV6-3	TRBJ2-5	many	TRBD1	CASSHTRTGQETQYF	TGTGCCAGCAGTCATACAAGGACAGGCCAAGAGACCCAGTACTTC
TRBV9	TRBJ2-5	-	-	CASSVAGSRETQYF	TGTGCCAGCAGCGTAGCGGGGTCCCGCGAGACCCAGTACTTC
TRBV20-1	TRBJ1-5	-	-	CSAGGQGKDQPQHF	TGCAGTGCCGGAGGGCAGGGAAAAGATCAGCCCCAGCATTTT
TRBV7-2	TRBJ2-7	many	-	CASSAGPSYEQYF	TGTGCCAGCAGCGCCGGGCCGTCCTACGAGCAGTACTTC
TRBV7-9	TRBJ2-7	many	-	CASSIGAGSEQYF	TGTGCCAGCTCTATAGGGGCGGGATCGGAGCAGTACTTC
TRBV12-3/TRBV12-4	TRBJ2-7	few	-	CASSFIVQMPHEQYF	TGTGCCAGCAGTTTTATCGTCCAGATGCCCCACGAGCAGTACTTC
TRBV28	TRBJ1-1	many	-	CASSNTNTEAFF	TGTGCCAGCAGCAACACCAACACTGAAGCTTTCTTT
TRBV6-2/TRBV6-3	TRBJ2-5	many	-	CASSYSSQQETQYF	TGTGCCAGCAGTTACTCGAGTCAACAAGAGACCCAGTACTTC
TRBV27	TRBJ2-7	many	TRBD2	CASIRAGGPLYEQYF	TGTGCCAGCATCCGAGCGGGAGGGCCCCTCTACGAGCAGTACTTC
TRBV7-2	TRBJ1-3	many	TRBD1	CASSHRTGRASGNTIYF	TGTGCCAGCAGCCATAGGACAGGGCGGGCCTCTGGAAACACCATATATTTT
TRBV20-1	TRBJ1-1	many	TRBD1	CSALQGANTEAFF	TGCAGTGCTCTACAGGGGGCGAACACTGAAGCTTTCTTT
TRBV20-1	TRBJ1-5	many	-	CSARRRDANQPQHF	TGCAGTGCTAGGCGCAGGGATGCCAATCAGCCCCAGCATTTT
TRBV6-2/TRBV6-3	TRBJ1-2	many	TRBD1	CASNQVDRDYGYTF	TGTGCCAGCAACCAGGTGGACAGGGACTATGGCTACACCTTC
TRBV6-5	TRBJ2-7	many	-	CACSLAVSYEQYF	TGTGCCTGTTCTCTGGCAGTCTCCTACGAGCAGTACTTC
TRBV20-1	TRBJ1-3	many	-	CSANTGSSGNTIYF	TGCAGTGCTAACACCGGGAGCTCTGGAAACACCATATATTTT
TRBV18	TRBJ2-7	many	-	CASSPRGSAISYEQYF	TGTGCCAGCTCACCGAGGGGTAGCGCGATATCCTACGAGCAGTACTTC
TRBV11-2	TRBJ2-6	-	TRBD1	CASSLWDSLSGANVLTF	TGTGCCAGCAGCTTATGGGACAGCCTCTCTGGGGCCAACGTCCTGACTTTC
TRBV7-2	TRBJ1-5	-	-	CASSLVLTNQPQHF	TGTGCCAGCAGCTTAGTGCTAACTAATCAGCCCCAGCATTTT
TRBV28	TRBJ2-5	few	TRBD2	CASHRSSGSWKTQYF	TGTGCCAGTCACCGTAGTAGCGGGAGTTGGAAGACCCAGTACTTC
TRBV7-9	TRBJ1-1	many	TRBD1	CASSPLGQSNTEAFF	TGTGCCAGCAGCCCACTGGGACAGTCGAACACTGAAGCTTTCTTT
TRBV12-3/TRBV12-4	TRBJ1-2	many	TRBD1	CAMAGGVNGYTF	TGTGCCATGGCAGGGGGCGTGAATGGCTACACCTTC
TRBV11-2	TRBJ1-1	-	-	CASSLVIFGRAEAFF	TGTGCCAGCAGCTTAGTTATATTTGGGAGAGCGGAAGCTTTCTTT
TRBV7-9	TRBJ2-7	-	-	CASSLTGERFEQYF	TGTGCCAGCAGCTTAACGGGAGAGAGGTTCGAGCAGTACTTC
TRBV18	TRBJ2-7	-	-	CASSDGGTYEQCF	TGTGCCAGCTCGGACGGGGGTACCTACGAGCAGTGCTTC
TRBV11-2	TRBJ2-5	many	TRBD1	CASSLVGDRGQETQYF	TGTGCCAGCAGCTTAGTAGGGGACAGGGGGCAAGAGACCCAGTACTTC
TRBV6-1	TRBJ2-7	many	-	CASSGLRGRYEQYF	TGTGCCAGCAGTGGGCTCAGGGGCCGCTACGAGCAGTACTTC